These 8 T cell receptor beta chains came from one sample sequenced in a study of T cell clonality in common variable immunodeficiency. These receptors have no identified antigens. Repertoires were generated with immunoSEQ multiplex PCR, while TCRdb's copy carries only in-frame clones and drops some. The repertoire has about 26,000 clones, none seen only once; the ten largest take approximately 3.9%. Overall study results and limits: Fewer deletions and N-nucleotide insertions were reportedly seen in common variable immunodeficiency TCR beta sequences.

The source material was peripheral blood mononuclear cells. These receptors all come from a human donor with common variable immunodeficiency.

This clone has a count of ten or more. CDR3 loop: CSARTSDYNEQFF. CDR3 DNA, as far as it was read: TGCAGTGCAAGGACTAGCGATTACAATGAG. The genes are TRBV20-1 and TRBJ2-1; 9 bases match TRBD2. The read comes to an end 3 residues before the CDR3 does, leaving the germline J gene to fill in the end. Germline values: CDR1 DFQATT, CDR2 SNEGSKA (reference sequence). This CDR3 has 13 residues. The V segment lost 6 bases and the J segment 4 bases; nucleotides outside the gene matches: 4.

This clone was observed a handful of times. The DNA ends 3 residues before the CDR3 does, and the rest of the CDR3 is filled in from the germline J gene. The chain uses TRBV18 and TRBJ2-3, with TRBD1 identical over 8 bases. Germline V gene data show CDR1 as KGHSH and CDR2 as LQKENI. V shed 1 base, J shed 8 bases, and the junction held 5 bases outside the gene matches. The CDR3 is 14 amino acids. CDR3 sequence: CASSPQDRGGTQYF. The part of the CDR3 DNA that was read is TGTGCCAGCTCACCACAAGACAGGGGAGGTACG.

This clone is medium-sized within its sample. The CDR3 region is CASSLDQGVIYEQYF. The DNA read from the CDR3 is TGCGCCAGCAGCTTGGACCAGGGGGTCATCTACGAG. The genes are TRBV5-1 and TRBJ2-7; 7 bases are a match to TRBD1. The DNA ends 3 residues before the CDR3 does, and the rest of the CDR3 is filled in from the germline J gene. With V trimmed by 0 bases and J by 3 bases, 6 bases remained unmatched. Germline V gene sequence: CDR1 SGHRS, CDR2 YFSETQ. The CDR3 is 15 residues long. Using reference TRBV5-1 and TRBJ2-7 for the parts outside the CDR3, the full variable domain is KAGVTQTPRYLIKTRGQQVTLSCSPISGHRSVSWYQQTPGQGLQFLFEYFSETQRNKGNFPGRFSGRQFSNSRSEMNVSTLELGDSALYLCASSLDQGVIYEQYFGPGTRLTVT.

This clone has only a few counts. The read falls 3 residues short of the CDR3 end, and the missing part is taken from the germline J gene. V is TRBV29-1 and J is TRBJ2-3; 7 positions agree with TRBD2. CDR1 and CDR2 (germline): SQVTM, ANQGSEA. The length of the CDR3 is 14 residues. Trimming took 1 base from V and 4 from J; bases not matched to a gene: 5. CDR3: CSVEARAGADTQYF. CDR3 bases read: TGCAGCGTTGAAGCCCGTGCGGGGGCAGATACG.

This clone was observed a few times. The read terminates 3 residues ahead of where the CDR3 ends, so the germline J gene completes it. This sequence joins TRBV18 and TRBJ1-2, with D unresolved. The CDR3 contains 14 residues. Trimming took 3 bases from V and 2 from J, leaving 10 bases between them. Germline V gene lookup returns CDR1 KGHSH and CDR2 LQKENI. The CDR3 region is CASSPDWRNYGYTF. The part of the CDR3 DNA that was read is TGTGCCAGCTCACCGGACTGGAGAAACTATGGC.

This clone was seen only a few times. The read comes to an end 3 residues before the CDR3 does, leaving the germline J gene to fill in the end. The rearrangement links TRBV5-1 to TRBJ1-1; 7 nucleotides match TRBD1. The CDR3 consists of 14 residues. The germline CDR1 and CDR2 sequences are SGHRS and YFSETQ. The trim removed 1 base at V and 7 bases at J, leaving 7 bases unmatched. The CDR3 bases that were read are TGCGCCAGCAGCTTGACGACAGGGCTAGGTGAA. Translation: CASSLTTGLGE. The CDR3 in its entirety is CASSLTTGLGEAFF.

To note about this clone: With the read ending 3 residues before the CDR3 end, the germline J gene is used to fill in that end. This rearrangement joins TRBV19 to TRBJ1-3, with 7 bases lining up with TRBD1. CDR1 and CDR2 (germline): LNHDA, SQIVND (reference sequence). The CDR3 runs to 15 residues. Trimming at V came to 9 bases and at J to 0 bases, leaving 8 bases not matched to a gene. The sequenced part of the CDR3 DNA is TGTGCCAGCCGGGACAGTGGGACCTCTGGAAACACC. Its protein product is CASRDSGTSGNT. The full CDR3 sequence reads CASRDSGTSGNTIYF.

This clone was observed at least ten times. Coverage ceases 3 residues before the CDR3 finishes, and the germline J gene fills in the end. The rearrangement joins TRBV5-4 to TRBJ1-1; D perhaps matches TRBD1 (5 bases). The V and J ends lost 4 bases and 6 bases respectively, with 19 bases between them. This CDR3 comprises 15 residues. Germline V gene sequence: CDR1 SGHNT, CDR2 YYREEE (reference sequence). The CDR3 loop is CASSAWGPSSAEAFF. Incomplete CDR3 DNA: TGTGCCAGCAGCGCCTGGGGCCCCTCATCGGCTGAA.